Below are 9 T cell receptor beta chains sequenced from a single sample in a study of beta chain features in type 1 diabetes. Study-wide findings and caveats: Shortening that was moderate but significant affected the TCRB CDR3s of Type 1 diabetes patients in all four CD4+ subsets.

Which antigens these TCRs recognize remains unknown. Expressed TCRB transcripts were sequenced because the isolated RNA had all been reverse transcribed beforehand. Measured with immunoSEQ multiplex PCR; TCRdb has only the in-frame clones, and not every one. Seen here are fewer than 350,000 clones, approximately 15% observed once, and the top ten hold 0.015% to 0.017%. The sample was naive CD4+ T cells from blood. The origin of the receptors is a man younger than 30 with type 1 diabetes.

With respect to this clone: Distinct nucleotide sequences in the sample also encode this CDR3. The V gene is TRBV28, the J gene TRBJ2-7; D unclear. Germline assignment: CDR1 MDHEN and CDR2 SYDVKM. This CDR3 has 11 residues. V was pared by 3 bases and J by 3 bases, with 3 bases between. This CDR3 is CASSLRYEQYF. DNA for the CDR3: TGTGCCAGCAGTTTGCGCTACGAGCAGTACTTC.

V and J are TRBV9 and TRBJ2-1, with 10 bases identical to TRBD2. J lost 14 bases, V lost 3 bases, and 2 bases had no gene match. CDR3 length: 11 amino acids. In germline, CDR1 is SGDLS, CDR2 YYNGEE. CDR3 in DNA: TGTGCCAGCAGCGGTAGCGGGGGGAAGTTCTTC. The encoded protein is CASSGSGGKFF.

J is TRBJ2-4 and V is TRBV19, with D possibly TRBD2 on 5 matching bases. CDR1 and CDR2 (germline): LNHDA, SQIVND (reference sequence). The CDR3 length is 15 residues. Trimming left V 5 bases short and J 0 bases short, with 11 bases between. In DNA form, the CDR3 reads TGTGCCAGTAGTGGGGAGAGGGTAGCCAAAAACATTCAGTACTTC. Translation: CASSGERVAKNIQYF.

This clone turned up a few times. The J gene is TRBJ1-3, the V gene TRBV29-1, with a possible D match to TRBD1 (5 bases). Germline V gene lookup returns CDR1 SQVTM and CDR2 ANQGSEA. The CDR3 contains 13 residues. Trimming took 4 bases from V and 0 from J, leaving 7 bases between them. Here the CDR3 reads CSVAGLSGNTIYF. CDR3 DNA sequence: TGCAGCGTTGCAGGGCTCTCTGGAAACACCATATATTTT.

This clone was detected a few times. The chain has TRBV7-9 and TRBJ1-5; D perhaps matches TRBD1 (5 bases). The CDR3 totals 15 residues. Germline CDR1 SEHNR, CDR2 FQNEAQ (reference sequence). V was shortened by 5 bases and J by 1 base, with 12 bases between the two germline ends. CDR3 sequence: CASSGGSSSNQPQHF. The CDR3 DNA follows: TGTGCCAGCAGCGGGGGGAGCTCGAGCAATCAGCCCCAGCATTTT.

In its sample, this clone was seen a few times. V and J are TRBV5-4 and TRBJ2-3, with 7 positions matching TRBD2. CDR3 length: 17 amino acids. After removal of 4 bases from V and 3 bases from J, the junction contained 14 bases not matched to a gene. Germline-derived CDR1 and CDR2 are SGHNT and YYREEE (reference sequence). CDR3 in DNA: TGTGCCAGCAGCCGAGACCCGTCTGGCGGGAGAACAGATACGCAGTATTTT. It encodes CASSRDPSGGRTDTQYF.

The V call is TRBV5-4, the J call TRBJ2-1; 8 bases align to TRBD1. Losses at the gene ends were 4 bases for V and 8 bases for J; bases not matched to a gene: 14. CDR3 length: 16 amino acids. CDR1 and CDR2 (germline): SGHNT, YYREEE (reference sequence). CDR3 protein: CASSGPVTGGIHEQFF. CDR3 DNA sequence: TGTGCCAGCAGCGGTCCGGTCACAGGGGGGATACATGAGCAGTTCTTC. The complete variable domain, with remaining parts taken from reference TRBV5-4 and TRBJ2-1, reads ETGVTQSPTHLIKTRGQQVTLRCSSQSGHNTVSWYQQALGQGPQFIFQYYREEENGRGNFPPRFSGLQFPNYSSELNVNALELDDSALYLCASSGPVTGGIHEQFFGPGTRLTVL.

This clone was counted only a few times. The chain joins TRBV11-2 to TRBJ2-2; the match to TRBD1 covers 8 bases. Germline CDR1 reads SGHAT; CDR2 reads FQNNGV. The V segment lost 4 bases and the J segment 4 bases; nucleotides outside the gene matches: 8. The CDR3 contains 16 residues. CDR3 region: CASSSLQGVGTGELFF. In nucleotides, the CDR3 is TGTGCCAGCAGCTCTCTACAGGGGGTGGGCACCGGGGAGCTGTTTTTT.

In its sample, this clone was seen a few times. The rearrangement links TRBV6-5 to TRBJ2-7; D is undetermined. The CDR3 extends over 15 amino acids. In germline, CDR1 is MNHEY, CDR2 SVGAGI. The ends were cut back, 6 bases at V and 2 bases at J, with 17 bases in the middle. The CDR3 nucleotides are TGTGCCAGCAGGGCCGAGAGGAACCCTCCCTACGAGCAGTACTTC. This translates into CASRAERNPPYEQYF.